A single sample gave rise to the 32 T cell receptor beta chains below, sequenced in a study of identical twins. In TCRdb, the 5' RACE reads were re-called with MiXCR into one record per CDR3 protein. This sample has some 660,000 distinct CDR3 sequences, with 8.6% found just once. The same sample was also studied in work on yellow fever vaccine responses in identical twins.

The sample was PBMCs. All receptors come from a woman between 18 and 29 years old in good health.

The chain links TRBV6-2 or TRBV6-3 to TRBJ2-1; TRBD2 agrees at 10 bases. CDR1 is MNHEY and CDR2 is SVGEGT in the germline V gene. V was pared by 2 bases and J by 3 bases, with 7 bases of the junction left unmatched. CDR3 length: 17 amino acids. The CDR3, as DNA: TGTGCCAGCAGTTACGGATCAAGACTAGCGGGCTACAATGAGCAGTTCTTC. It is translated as CASSYGSRLAGYNEQFF.

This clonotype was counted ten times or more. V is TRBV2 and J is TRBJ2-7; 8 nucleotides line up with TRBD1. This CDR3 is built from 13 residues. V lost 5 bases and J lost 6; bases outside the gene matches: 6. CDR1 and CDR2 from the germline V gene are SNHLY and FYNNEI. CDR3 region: CASSSGQGVEQYF. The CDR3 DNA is TGTGCCAGCAGTTCCGGACAGGGTGTCGAGCAGTACTTC.

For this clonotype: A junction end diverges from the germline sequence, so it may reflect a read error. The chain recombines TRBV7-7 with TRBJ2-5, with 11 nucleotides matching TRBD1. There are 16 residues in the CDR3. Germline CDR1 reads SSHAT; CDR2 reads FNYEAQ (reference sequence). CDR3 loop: CASSLDGQGAQETQYF. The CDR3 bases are TGTGCTAGCAGCTTAGATGGACAGGGGGCACAAGAGACCCAGTACTTC.

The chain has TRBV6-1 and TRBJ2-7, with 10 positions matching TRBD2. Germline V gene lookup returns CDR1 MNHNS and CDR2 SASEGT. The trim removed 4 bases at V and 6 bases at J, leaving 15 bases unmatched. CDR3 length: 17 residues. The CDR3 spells CASSASGGGRSNSEQYF. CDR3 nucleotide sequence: TGTGCCAGCAGTGCCAGCGGGGGGGGTAGGTCCAACAGCGAGCAGTACTTC.

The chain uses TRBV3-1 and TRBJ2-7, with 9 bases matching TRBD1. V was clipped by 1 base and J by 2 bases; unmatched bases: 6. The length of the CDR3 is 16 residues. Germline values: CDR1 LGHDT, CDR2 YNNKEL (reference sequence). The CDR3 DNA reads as TGTGCCAGCAGCCAAGCCTTGGGGACAGGGACCTACGAGCAGTACTTC. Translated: CASSQALGTGTYEQYF.

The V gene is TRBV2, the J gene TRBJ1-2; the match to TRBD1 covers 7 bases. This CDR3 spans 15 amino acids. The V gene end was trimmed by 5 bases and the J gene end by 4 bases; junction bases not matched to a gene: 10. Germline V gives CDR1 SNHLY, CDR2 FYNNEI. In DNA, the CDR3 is TGTGCCAGCAGTACCTCCGACAGGGCTGGCTATGGCTACACCTTC. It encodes CASSTSDRAGYGYTF.

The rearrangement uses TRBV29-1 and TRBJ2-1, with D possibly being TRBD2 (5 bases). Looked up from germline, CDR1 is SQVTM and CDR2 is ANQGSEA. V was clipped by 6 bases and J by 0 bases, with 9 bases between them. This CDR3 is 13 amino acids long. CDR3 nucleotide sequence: TGCAGCGTCCGGGATTACTCCTACAATGAGCAGTTCTTC. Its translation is CSVRDYSYNEQFF.

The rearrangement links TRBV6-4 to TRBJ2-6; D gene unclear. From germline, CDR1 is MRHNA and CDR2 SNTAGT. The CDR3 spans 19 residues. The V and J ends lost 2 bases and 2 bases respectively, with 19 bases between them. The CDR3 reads CASSDHPMAGETGANVLTF. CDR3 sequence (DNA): TGTGCCAGCAGTGACCACCCGATGGCCGGTGAAACTGGGGCCAACGTCCTGACTTTC.

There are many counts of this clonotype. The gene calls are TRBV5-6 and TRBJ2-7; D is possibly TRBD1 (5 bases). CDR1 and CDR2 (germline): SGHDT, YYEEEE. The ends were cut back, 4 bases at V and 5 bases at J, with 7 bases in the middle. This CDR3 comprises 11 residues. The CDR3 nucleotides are TGTGCCAGCAGCATCAGGGACGAGCAGTACTTC. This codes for CASSIRDEQYF.

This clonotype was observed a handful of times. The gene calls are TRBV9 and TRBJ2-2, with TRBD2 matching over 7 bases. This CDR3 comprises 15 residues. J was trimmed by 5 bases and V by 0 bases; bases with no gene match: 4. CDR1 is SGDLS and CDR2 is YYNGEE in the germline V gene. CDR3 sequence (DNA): TGTGCCAGCAGCGTAGCTGGGGGGGGGACCGGGGAGCTGTTTTTT. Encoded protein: CASSVAGGGTGELFF.

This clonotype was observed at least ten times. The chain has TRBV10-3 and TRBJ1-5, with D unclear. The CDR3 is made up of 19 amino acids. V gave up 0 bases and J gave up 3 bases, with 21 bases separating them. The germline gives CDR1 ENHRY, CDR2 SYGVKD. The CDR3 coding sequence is TGTGCCATCAGTGAGTCTAATAAGGCCGAGCCTCGGAACAATCAGCCCCAGCATTTT. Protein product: CAISESNKAEPRNNQPQHF.

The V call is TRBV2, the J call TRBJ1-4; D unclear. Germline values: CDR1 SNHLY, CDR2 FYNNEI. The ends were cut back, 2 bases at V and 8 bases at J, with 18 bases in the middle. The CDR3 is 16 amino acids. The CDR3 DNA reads TGTGCCAGCAGTGAATTAGGGTCGCCATCCTCCGAAAAACTGTTTTTT. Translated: CASSELGSPSSEKLFF.

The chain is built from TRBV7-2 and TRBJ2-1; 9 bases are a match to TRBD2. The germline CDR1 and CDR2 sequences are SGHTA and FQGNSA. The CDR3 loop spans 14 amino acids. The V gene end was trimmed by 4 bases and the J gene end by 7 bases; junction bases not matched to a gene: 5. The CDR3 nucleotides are TGTGCCAGCAGCTCCGGGACTAGCCGAAATGAGCAGTTCTTC. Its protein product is CASSSGTSRNEQFF.

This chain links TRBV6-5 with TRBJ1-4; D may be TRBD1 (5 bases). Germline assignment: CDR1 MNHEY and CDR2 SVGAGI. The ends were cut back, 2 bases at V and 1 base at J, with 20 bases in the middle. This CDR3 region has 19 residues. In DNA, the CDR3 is TGTGCCAGCAGTTACGCCTCTTGGAGGGGTCGGGGAACTAATGAAAAACTGTTTTTT. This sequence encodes CASSYASWRGRGTNEKLFF.

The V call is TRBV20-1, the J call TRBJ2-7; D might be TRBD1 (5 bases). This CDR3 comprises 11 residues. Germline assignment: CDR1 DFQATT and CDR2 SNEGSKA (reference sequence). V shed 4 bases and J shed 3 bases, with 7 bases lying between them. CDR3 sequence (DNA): TGCAGTGCTAATAGGGGCTACGAGCAGTACTTC. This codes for CSANRGYEQYF.

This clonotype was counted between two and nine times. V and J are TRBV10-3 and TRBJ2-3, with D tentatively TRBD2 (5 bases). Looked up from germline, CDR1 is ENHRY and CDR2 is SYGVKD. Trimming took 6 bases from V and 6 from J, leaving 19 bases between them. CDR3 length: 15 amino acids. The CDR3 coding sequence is TGTGCCATCAGCGCTCAGAGCGGAGGAGTGGATACGCAGTATTTT. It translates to CAISAQSGGVDTQYF.

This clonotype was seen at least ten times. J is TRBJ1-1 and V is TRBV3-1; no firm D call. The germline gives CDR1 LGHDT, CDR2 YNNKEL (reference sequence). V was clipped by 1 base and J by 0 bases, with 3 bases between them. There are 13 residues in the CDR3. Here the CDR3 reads CASSQVMNTEAFF. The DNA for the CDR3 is TGTGCCAGCAGCCAAGTTATGAACACTGAAGCTTTCTTT.

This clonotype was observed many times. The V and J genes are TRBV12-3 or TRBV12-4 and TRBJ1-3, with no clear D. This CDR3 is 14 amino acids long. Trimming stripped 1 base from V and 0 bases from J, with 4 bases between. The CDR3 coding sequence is TGTGCCAGCAGTTTAGGACACTCTGGAAACACCATATATTTT. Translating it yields CASSLGHSGNTIYF.

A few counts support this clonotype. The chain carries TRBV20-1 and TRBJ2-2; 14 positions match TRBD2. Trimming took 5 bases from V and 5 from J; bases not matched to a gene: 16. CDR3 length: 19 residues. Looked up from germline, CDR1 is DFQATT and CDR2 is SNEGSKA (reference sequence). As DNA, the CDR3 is TGCAGTGCTGTAGGATTGGGACTAGCGGGAGAAAAAGGGACCGGGGAGCTGTTTTTT. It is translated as CSAVGLGLAGEKGTGELFF.

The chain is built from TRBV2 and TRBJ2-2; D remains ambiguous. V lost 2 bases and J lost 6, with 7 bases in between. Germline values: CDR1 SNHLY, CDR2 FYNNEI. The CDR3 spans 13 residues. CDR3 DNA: TGTGCCAGCAGTGAACAGTCCGCCGGGGAGCTGTTTTTT. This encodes CASSEQSAGELFF.

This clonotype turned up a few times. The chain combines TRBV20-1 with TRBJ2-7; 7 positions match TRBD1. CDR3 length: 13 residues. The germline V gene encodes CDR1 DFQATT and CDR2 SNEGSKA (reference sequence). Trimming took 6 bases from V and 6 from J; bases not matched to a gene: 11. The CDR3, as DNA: TGCAGTGCAACGGGACAGCTGGATCTCGAGCAGTACTTC. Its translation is CSATGQLDLEQYF.

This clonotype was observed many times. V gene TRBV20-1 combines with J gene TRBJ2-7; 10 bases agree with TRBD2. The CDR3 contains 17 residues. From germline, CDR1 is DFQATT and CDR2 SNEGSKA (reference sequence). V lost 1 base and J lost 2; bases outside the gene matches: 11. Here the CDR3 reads CSARGIGGLAGAYEQYF. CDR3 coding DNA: TGCAGTGCTAGAGGAATAGGTGGCCTAGCGGGGGCCTACGAGCAGTACTTC.

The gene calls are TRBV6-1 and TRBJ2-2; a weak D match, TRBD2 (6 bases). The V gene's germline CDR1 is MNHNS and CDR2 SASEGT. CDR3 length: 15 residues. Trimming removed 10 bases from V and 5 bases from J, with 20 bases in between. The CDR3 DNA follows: TGTGCCACGAATTCGCCCGGGGCGGGGACCGGGGAGCTGTTTTTT. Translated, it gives CATNSPGAGTGELFF.

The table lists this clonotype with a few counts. The CDR3 loop is CSAGILRSDTQYF. The CDR3 DNA follows: TGCAGTGCCGGGATTCTAAGATCAGATACGCAGTATTTT. The chain couples TRBV20-1 to TRBJ2-3, with TRBD2 as a possible D gene (5 bases). V lost 6 bases and J lost 4, with 14 bases in between. Germline lookup yields CDR1 DFQATT and CDR2 SNEGSKA (reference sequence). The CDR3 spans 13 residues.

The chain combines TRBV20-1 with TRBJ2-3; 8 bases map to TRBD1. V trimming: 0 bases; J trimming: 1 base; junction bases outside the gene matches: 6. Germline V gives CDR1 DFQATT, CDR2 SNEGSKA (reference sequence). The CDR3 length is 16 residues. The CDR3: CSARDLGQGRTDTQYF. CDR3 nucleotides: TGCAGTGCTAGAGACCTAGGACAGGGTCGCACAGATACGCAGTATTTT.

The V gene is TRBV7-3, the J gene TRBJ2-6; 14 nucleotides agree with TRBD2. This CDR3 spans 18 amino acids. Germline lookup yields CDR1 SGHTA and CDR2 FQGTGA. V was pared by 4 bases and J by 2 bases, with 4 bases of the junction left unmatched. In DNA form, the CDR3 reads TGTGCCAGCAGCTCACCGGGACTAGCGGGGGCTGGGGCCAACGTCCTGACTTTC. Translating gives CASSSPGLAGAGANVLTF.

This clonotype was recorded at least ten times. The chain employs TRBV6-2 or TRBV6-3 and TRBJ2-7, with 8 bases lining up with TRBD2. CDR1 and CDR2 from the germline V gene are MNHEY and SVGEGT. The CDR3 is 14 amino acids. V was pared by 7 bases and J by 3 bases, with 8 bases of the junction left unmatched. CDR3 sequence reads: CASTPGLEGYEQYF. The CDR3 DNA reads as TGTGCCAGCACACCGGGACTAGAAGGCTACGAGCAGTACTTC.

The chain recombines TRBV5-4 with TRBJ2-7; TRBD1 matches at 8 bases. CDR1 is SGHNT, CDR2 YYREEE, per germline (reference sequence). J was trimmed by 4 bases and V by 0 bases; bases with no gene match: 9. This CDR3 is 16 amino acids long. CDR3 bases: TGTGCCAGCAGCTTGGGGGCCGTACAGGGGGATTACGAGCAGTACTTC. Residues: CASSLGAVQGDYEQYF.

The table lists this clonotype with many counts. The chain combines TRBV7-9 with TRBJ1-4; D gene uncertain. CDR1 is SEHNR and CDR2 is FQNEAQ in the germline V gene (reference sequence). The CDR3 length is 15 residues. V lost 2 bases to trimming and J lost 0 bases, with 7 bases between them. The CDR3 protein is CASSLPGPTNEKLFF. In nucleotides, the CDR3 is TGTGCCAGCAGCTTACCCGGACCAACTAATGAAAAACTGTTTTTT.

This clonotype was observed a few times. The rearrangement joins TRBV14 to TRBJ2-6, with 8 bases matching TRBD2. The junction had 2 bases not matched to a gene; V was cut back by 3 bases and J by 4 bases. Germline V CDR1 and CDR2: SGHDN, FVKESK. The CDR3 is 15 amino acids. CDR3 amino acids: CASSQTSAGANVLTF. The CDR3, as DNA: TGTGCCAGCAGCCAGACTAGCGCAGGGGCCAACGTCCTGACTTTC.

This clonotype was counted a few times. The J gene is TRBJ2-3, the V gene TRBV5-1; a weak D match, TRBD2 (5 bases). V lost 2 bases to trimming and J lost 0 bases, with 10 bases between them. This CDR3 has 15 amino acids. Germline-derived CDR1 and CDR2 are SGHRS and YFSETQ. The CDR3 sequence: CASSFSGKSTDTQYF. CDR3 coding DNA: TGCGCCAGCAGCTTTTCCGGGAAAAGCACAGATACGCAGTATTTT.

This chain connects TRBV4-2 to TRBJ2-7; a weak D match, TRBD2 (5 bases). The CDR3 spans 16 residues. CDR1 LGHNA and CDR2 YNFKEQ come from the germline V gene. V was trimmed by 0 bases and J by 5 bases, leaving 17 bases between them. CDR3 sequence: CASSQDNVLAGDEQYF. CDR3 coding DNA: TGTGCCAGCAGCCAAGATAATGTCCTAGCTGGGGACGAGCAGTACTTC.